The sequence of this T cell receptor (beta chain) was determined in a study of blood T cell repertoires in COVID-19. Overall study context: The origin of the acute and convalescent COVID-19 samples was the United States, Italy and Spain. PBMCs, B-cell-depleted T cells, or T cells provided the cDNA or gDNA that made up the material.

The CDR3 is 15 residues long. Germline CDR1 KGHSH, CDR2 LQKENI. Trimming pared 0 bases from V and 9 bases from J, leaving 17 bases between. How the authors handled the data: How many nucleated cells were present was estimated from reference gene primer amplification. Libraries were prepared by immunoSEQ multiplex PCR; TCRdb keeps only in-frame clonotypes and omits some of them. V, J and clone size are those of that table, while D and trimming were read from the DNA. The sample records 15,000 to 20,000 clones, around 90% being singletons. This sequence originates from a human donor in a cohort sampled during active COVID-19. This chain uses TRBV18 with TRBJ2-5; tentative D call: TRBD1 (8 bases). Sequences were obtained from peripheral blood. The CDR3 nucleotides are TGTGCCAGCTCACCACCGTCCGGACAGGGAGGGGCCCAGTACTTC. This encodes CASSPPSGQGGAQYF.